A selection of T cell receptor beta chains follows, all from one sample in a study of a mutant IDH1 vaccine in newly diagnosed glioma. No antigen has been assigned to these receptors. The method was immunoSEQ multiplex PCR; TCRdb's version includes in-frame clones alone and lacks a portion of them. In the table there are some 28,000 clones, around 83% of which are singletons. The specimen was PBMCs, collected from a glioma patient whose treatment included an IDH1 peptide vaccine. The origin of the receptors is a woman aged 25 to 39 with glioma. Both conserved end residues are part of each CDR3. D genes are given only for firm matches. Rows may omit the clone size; those that give it use once, few, many or a size class.

>.|TRBV6-5|TRBJ1-6|TRBD1
CASSWGQAGNSPLHF
TGTGCCAGCAGTTGGGGACAGGCGGGGAATTCACCCCTCCACTTT
>.|TRBV5-1|TRBJ1-1|.
CASSPGQNTEAFF
TGCGCCAGCAGCCCGGGACAGAACACTGAAGCTTTCTTT
>.|TRBV6-5|TRBJ1-1|.
CATGGHMNTEAFF
TGTGCCACTGGAGGACACATGAACACTGAAGCTTTCTTT
>.|TRBV19|TRBJ1-1|.
CASTIQMNTEAFF
TGTGCCAGTACTATACAGATGAACACTGAAGCTTTCTTT
>once|TRBV6-5|TRBJ1-2|TRBD1
CASSTRDRDIGGYTF
TGTGCCAGCAGTACCCGCGACAGGGATATTGGTGGCTACACCTTC
>once|TRBV4-1|TRBJ2-5|TRBD1
CASSRGQGAVETQYF
TGCGCCAGCAGCCGCGGACAGGGGGCTGTGGAGACCCAGTACTTC
>.|TRBV7-9|TRBJ1-5|.
CASSYQGNQPQHF
TGTGCCAGCAGCTATCAGGGAAATCAGCCCCAGCATTTT
>few|TRBV6-1|TRBJ1-1|.
CASSLLGTEAFF
TGTGCCAGCAGCCTCTTGGGGACTGAAGCTTTCTTT
>.|TRBV27|TRBJ1-2|TRBD1
CASSPDRGFYGYTF
TGTGCCAGCAGTCCGGACAGGGGTTTCTATGGCTACACCTTC
>.|TRBV9|TRBJ1-1|.
CASSVGQETMNTEAFF
TGTGCCAGCAGCGTAGGACAGGAGACCATGAACACTGAAGCTTTCTTT
>.|TRBV9|TRBJ1-3|.
CASRNTLGNTIYF
TGTGCCAGCAGGAACACCCTTGGAAACACCATATATTTT
>.|TRBV6-5|TRBJ1-2|.
CASSYSPGRGYTF
TGTGCCAGCAGTTACTCGCCAGGGAGAGGCTACACCTTC
>.|TRBV5-1|TRBJ1-2|.
CASSYDAGSSYTF
TGCGCCAGCAGCTACGACGCCGGGAGTAGCTACACCTTC
>.|TRBV6-6|TRBJ1-1|.
CASSYLNGLEAFF
TGTGCCAGCAGTTACTTGAACGGGTTAGAAGCTTTCTTT
>.|TRBV6-5|TRBJ2-2|.
CASSYRRVRGTGELFF
TGTGCCAGCAGTTACCGTCGGGTCCGTGGGACCGGGGAGCTGTTTTTT
>few|TRBV5-1|TRBJ1-1|.
CASSLRAQNTEAFF
TGCGCCAGCAGCTTGAGGGCTCAGAACACTGAAGCTTTCTTT
>.|TRBV6-5|TRBJ1-5|TRBD1
CASRSGQGKNQPQHF
TGTGCCAGCAGATCTGGACAGGGGAAGAATCAGCCCCAGCATTTT
>.|TRBV5-6|TRBJ2-7|TRBD1
CASSTGDYEQYF
TGTGCCAGCAGCACAGGGGACTACGAGCAGTACTTC
>.|TRBV27|TRBJ1-1|.
CASSLAPGSEAFF
TGTGCCAGCAGTTTAGCTCCCGGGTCTGAAGCTTTCTTT
>.|TRBV5-1|TRBJ1-4|TRBD1
CASSTLGQSEKLFF
TGCGCCAGCAGCACTCTGGGACAGTCTGAAAAACTGTTTTTT
>.|TRBV4-3|TRBJ2-7|.
CASSQFRGRGEQYF
TGCGCCAGCAGCCAATTCCGGGGGCGGGGAGAGCAGTACTTC
>.|TRBV27|TRBJ1-5|.
CASSLGSGRGNQPQHF
TGTGCCAGCAGTTTAGGATCGGGCCGGGGCAATCAGCCCCAGCATTTT
>.|TRBV4-1|TRBJ1-5|TRBD1
CASSPRDRGDQPQHF
TGCGCCAGCAGCCCCCGGGACAGGGGGGATCAGCCCCAGCATTTT
>.|TRBV5-1|TRBJ2-7|TRBD1
CASSLGQASSYEQYF
TGCGCCAGCAGCCTCGGACAGGCGAGCTCCTACGAGCAGTACTTC
>.|TRBV5-1|TRBJ2-7|.
CASSLGAGGPYEQYF
TGCGCCAGCAGCTTGGGGGCAGGGGGGCCCTACGAGCAGTACTTC
>.|TRBV15|TRBJ2-1|TRBD2
CATSRAGRGENEQFF
TGTGCCACCAGCAGAGCCGGGAGGGGCGAGAATGAGCAGTTCTTC
>.|TRBV4-2|TRBJ2-7|.
CASSQGGPRPYEQYF
TGTGCCAGCAGCCAAGGGGGACCTCGCCCCTACGAGCAGTACTTC
>.|TRBV15|TRBJ1-1|.
CATSNLGAAFF
TGTGCCACCAGCAACCTAGGGGCCGCTTTCTTT
>.|TRBV2|TRBJ1-1|.
CASKSGWGTEAFF
TGTGCCAGCAAAAGCGGGTGGGGCACTGAAGCTTTCTTT
>.|TRBV6-5|TRBJ2-7|TRBD1
CASSYSPTGPLGEQYF
TGTGCCAGCAGTTACTCACCGACAGGGCCCTTGGGCGAGCAGTACTTC
>.|TRBV6-1|TRBJ1-5|.
CASSIQGGNQPQHF
TGTGCCAGCAGTATACAGGGTGGCAATCAGCCCCAGCATTTT
>.|TRBV5-1|TRBJ2-3|.
CASRALPASTDTQYF
TGCGCCAGCAGAGCTTTACCCGCTAGCACAGATACGCAGTATTTT
>medium-sized|TRBV25-1|TRBJ2-2|TRBD2
CASSEVAGKQGGTGELFF
TGTGCCAGCAGTGAAGTAGCGGGGAAACAAGGCGGCACCGGGGAGCTGTTTTTT
>.|TRBV18|TRBJ1-1|TRBD1
CASSPLDRGGGEAFF
TGTGCCAGCTCACCTTTGGACAGGGGCGGCGGAGAAGCTTTCTTT
>.|TRBV9|TRBJ2-5|.
CASSRFGYQETQYF
TGTGCCAGCAGCCGCTTTGGGTACCAAGAGACCCAGTACTTC
>.|TRBV5-6|TRBJ2-3|TRBD2
CASSLGPSGGLTDTQYF
TGTGCCAGCAGCTTGGGGCCTAGCGGGGGGCTCACAGATACGCAGTATTTT
>.|TRBV5-1|TRBJ1-4|.
CASSLEGRSEKLFF
TGCGCCAGCAGCTTGGAAGGGAGGAGTGAAAAACTGTTTTTT
>.|TRBV7-2|TRBJ2-3|.
CASSLRRRDGGTDTQYF
TGTGCCAGCAGCTTAAGGAGGAGGGACGGAGGCACAGATACGCAGTATTTT
>.|TRBV6-5|TRBJ1-1|TRBD1
CASSRGQGNTEAFF
TGTGCCAGCAGTCGGGGACAGGGGAACACTGAAGCTTTCTTT
>.|TRBV7-9|TRBJ1-2|.
CASSSGFQGYGYTF
TGTGCCAGCAGCTCAGGGTTCCAGGGCTATGGCTACACCTTC
>once|TRBV7-9|TRBJ2-7|TRBD1
CASNRLGTGGYEQYF
TGTGCCAGCAACCGACTCGGGACAGGGGGGTACGAGCAGTACTTC
>.|TRBV19|TRBJ1-5|TRBD1
CASNMGQPNQPQHF
TGTGCCAGTAATATGGGACAGCCCAATCAGCCCCAGCATTTT
>.|TRBV7-9|TRBJ1-2|.
CASSYTGTTYLYGYTF
TGTGCCAGCAGCTATACAGGGACCACTTACCTCTATGGCTACACCTTC
>.|TRBV10-1|TRBJ1-1|TRBD1
CASSANRGGTEAFF
TGCGCCAGCAGTGCTAACAGGGGAGGCACTGAAGCTTTCTTT
>.|TRBV19|TRBJ1-2|.
CASRGGGIGGYTF
TGTGCCAGTAGGGGAGGGGGGATCGGCGGCTACACCTTC
>.|TRBV5-1|TRBJ1-6|.
CASSLGQVDSPLHF
TGCGCCAGCAGCTTGGGACAGGTGGATTCACCCCTCCACTTT
>once|TRBV7-6|TRBJ2-1|.
CASSPRTSHEQFF
TGTGCCAGCAGCCCACGGACCTCCCATGAGCAGTTCTTC
>.|TRBV28|TRBJ1-2|.
CASSLVDTNYGYTF
TGTGCCAGCAGTCTCGTCGACACGAACTATGGCTACACCTTC
>.|TRBV30|TRBJ1-3|TRBD1
CAWNFDRGSGNTIYF
TGTGCCTGGAACTTTGACAGGGGCTCTGGAAACACCATATATTTT
>.|TRBV4-1|TRBJ2-5|.
CASSQMALNQETQYF
TGCGCCAGCAGCCAAATGGCCCTAAACCAAGAGACCCAGTACTTC